The 24 T cell receptor beta chains in this list originate from one sample, sequenced in a study of early T cells in non-severe SARS-CoV-2 infection. MiXCR was run by TCRdb on the 5' RACE reads, yielding one entry per CDR3 protein. The profile covers approximately 66,000 distinct CDR3 sequences, with roughly 13% appearing a single time and 5% to 5.5% taken by the ten largest. Sequencing used whole blood. Receptor source: an adult who was a healthcare worker with PCR-confirmed SARS-CoV-2 infection or an uninfected control (not recorded which).

The J gene is TRBJ2-1, the V gene TRBV20-1, with D uncertain. From germline, CDR1 is DFQATT and CDR2 SNEGSKA (reference sequence). Trimming shortened V by 0 bases and J by 10 bases, and 7 bases separated the two germline ends. The CDR3 consists of 11 residues. CDR3 bases: TGCAGTGCTAGAGATGATCACGAGCAGTTCTTC. Translated, it gives CSARDDHEQFF.

This clonotype has a handful of counts. The chain combines TRBV6-1 with TRBJ1-2, with TRBD1 identical over 8 bases. Trimming cost V 0 bases and J 4 bases; bases outside gene matches: 1. The germline CDR1 and CDR2 sequences are MNHNS and SASEGT. This CDR3 comprises 14 residues. The CDR3 here is CASSEAQGGYGYTF. The CDR3 DNA reads TGTGCCAGCAGTGAAGCACAGGGGGGCTATGGCTACACCTTC.

The chain recombines TRBV6-2 or TRBV6-3 with TRBJ2-1; D uncertain. The V end lost 2 bases, the J end lost 0 bases, and 14 bases lay between the germline ends. Germline CDR1 and CDR2: MNHEY and SVGEGT. This CDR3 is 17 amino acids long. The chain's CDR3 is CASSYEERVGSYNEQFF. The CDR3 nucleotides are TGTGCCAGCAGTTACGAGGAGCGAGTTGGCTCCTACAATGAGCAGTTCTTC.

The table lists this clonotype with many counts. The chain combines TRBV12-3 or TRBV12-4 with TRBJ2-1; a weak D match, TRBD2 (5 bases). Trimming removed 6 bases from V and 13 bases from J, with 16 bases in between. The CDR3 has 12 residues. CDR3 nucleotides: TGTGCCAGCAGCCCGAGCGGTCGTGTCCAGTTCTTC. The encoded protein is CASSPSGRVQFF.

This clonotype was seen a few times. The rearrangement links TRBV5-6 to TRBJ2-1; 9 bases line up with TRBD2. With V trimmed by 0 bases and J by 12 bases, 13 bases remained unmatched. Germline V gives CDR1 SGHDT, CDR2 YYEEEE. The CDR3 contains 16 residues. CDR3 sequence (DNA): TGTGCCAGCAGCTTGGAGCTAGCGGGGCCCTCCCATGGGCAGTTCTTC. Translated, it gives CASSLELAGPSHGQFF.

This clonotype has at least ten counts. CDR3 in amino acids: CASSQHTIREDTQYF. CDR3 in DNA: TGCGCCAGCAGCCAGCATACGATTAGGGAGGATACGCAGTATTTT. The gene calls are TRBV4-1 and TRBJ2-3, with D maybe TRBD2 (5 bases). V lost 3 bases and J 6 bases, leaving 16 bases between the germline ends. Germline CDR1 and CDR2: MGHRA and YSYEKL. The CDR3 is 15 amino acids.

This clonotype was observed at least ten times. The gene calls are TRBV18 and TRBJ1-3; D is uncertain. Trimming took off 5 bases at V and 0 bases at J, with 5 bases between the two ends. Germline V lookup: CDR1 KGHSH, CDR2 LQKENI. CDR3 length: 13 amino acids. The CDR3 is CASSTDSGNTIYF. CDR3 nucleotides: TGTGCCAGCTCAACGGACTCTGGAAACACCATATATTTT.

Only a few counts were recorded for this clonotype. This sequence joins TRBV7-9 and TRBJ1-6; TRBD1 might be the D (6 bases). V lost 5 bases and J lost 0, with 14 bases in between. The CDR3 extends over 17 amino acids. CDR1 is SEHNR and CDR2 is FQNEAQ in the germline V gene (reference sequence). The CDR3 loop is CASSRTGSSSYNSPLHF. The CDR3 coding sequence is TGTGCCAGCAGCCGTACAGGGAGTAGCTCCTATAATTCACCCCTCCACTTT.

In this sample, this clonotype turned up many times. This chain connects TRBV20-1 to TRBJ1-1; D is unresolved. V dropped 0 bases and J dropped 6 bases, with 14 bases sitting between them. The CDR3 sequence is 14 residues long. Per germline, CDR1 DFQATT and CDR2 SNEGSKA (reference sequence). The CDR3 DNA reads TGCAGTGCTAGAGATGGCGGGCACCCCGCTGAAGCTTTCTTT. Protein: CSARDGGHPAEAFF.

In its sample, this clonotype was seen a few times. The chain employs TRBV3-1 and TRBJ2-7; TRBD2 aligns across 10 bases. Germline-derived CDR1 and CDR2 are LGHDT and YNNKEL (reference sequence). The trim removed 1 base at V and 2 bases at J, leaving 2 bases unmatched. The CDR3 has 15 amino acids. DNA of the CDR3: TGTGCCAGCAGCCAAGCAAGCGGGAGGGCCTACGAGCAGTACTTC. This sequence encodes CASSQASGRAYEQYF.

This clonotype turned up a few times. The gene calls are TRBV15 and TRBJ1-1; D is undetermined. Trimming removed 6 bases from V and 2 bases from J, with 10 bases in between. The CDR3 sequence is 13 residues long. CDR1 LNHNV and CDR2 YYDKDF come from the germline V gene (reference sequence). The CDR3, as DNA: TGTGCCACCAGTTGGGGTCTTAACACTGAAGCTTTCTTT. Translated, it gives CATSWGLNTEAFF.

This clonotype was seen only a few times. This chain joins TRBV10-3 and TRBJ1-2; D is ambiguous. V was cut by 0 bases and J by 4 bases, with 15 bases left in between. The CDR3 totals 16 residues. Germline CDR1 and CDR2: ENHRY and SYGVKD. Written as DNA, the CDR3 is TGTGCCATCAGTGAGTCGGGTGCGTGGGCCAGCTATGGCTACACCTTC. Residues: CAISESGAWASYGYTF.

Many counts were recorded for this clonotype. The chain carries TRBV4-3 and TRBJ1-2; no reliable D call. Looked up from germline, CDR1 is LGHNA and CDR2 is YSLEER. The V and J ends lost 0 bases and 3 bases respectively, with 5 bases between them. The CDR3 spans 13 residues. The CDR3 region is CASSQDRDYGYTF. As DNA, the CDR3 is TGCGCCAGCAGCCAAGATAGGGACTATGGCTACACCTTC.

This clonotype was seen many times. This chain's CDR3 is CASSPQGIAEAFF. In nucleotides, the CDR3 is TGTGCCAGCAGTCCACAGGGAATCGCTGAAGCTTTCTTT. J is TRBJ1-1 and V is TRBV6-1; D is possibly TRBD1 (6 bases). CDR3 length equals 13 residues. CDR1 is MNHNS, CDR2 SASEGT, per germline. Trimming removed 5 bases from V and 6 bases from J, with 13 bases in between.

The sample holds a few counts of this clonotype. The genes are TRBV6-5 and TRBJ1-2; 8 bases line up with TRBD1. This CDR3 region has 13 residues. CDR1 is MNHEY and CDR2 is SVGAGI in the germline V gene. V lost 6 bases and J lost 11; bases outside the gene matches: 11. The CDR3 reads CASRLGQGRGYTF. DNA of the CDR3: TGTGCCAGCAGGCTAGGACAGGGAAGGGGATACACCTTC.

This clonotype occurred many times. The V and J genes are TRBV28 and TRBJ2-5; TRBD1 agrees at 7 bases. The ends lost 5 bases at V and 4 bases at J; junction bases unmatched: 7. CDR3 size: 14 residues. Germline V lookup: CDR1 MDHEN, CDR2 SYDVKM. CDR3 DNA: TGTGCCAGCAGTGCCGGACAGGCTACAGAGACCCAGTACTTC. Translation gives CASSAGQATETQYF.

There are many counts of this clonotype. V is TRBV6-5 and J is TRBJ2-7; D assignment may be TRBD1 or TRBD2 (5 bases each). Germline-derived CDR1 and CDR2 are MNHEY and SVGAGI. Trimming pared 0 bases from V and 8 bases from J, leaving 17 bases between. The CDR3 consists of 15 residues. CDR3 residues: CASSYSGTELWKQYF. CDR3 nucleotide sequence: TGTGCCAGCAGTTACTCAGGGACGGAGTTATGGAAGCAGTACTTC.

This clonotype was counted many times. V is TRBV5-1 and J is TRBJ2-5; TRBD2 aligns across 9 bases. The V and J ends lost 0 bases and 5 bases, in that order; junction bases with no gene match: 8. CDR1 and CDR2 (germline): SGHRS, YFSETQ. The CDR3 is 16 residues long. The CDR3 DNA sequence: TGCGCCAGCAGCTTGGGACTAGCGGTCAGATCGGAGACCCAGTACTTC. It encodes CASSLGLAVRSETQYF.

This clonotype was seen a handful of times. The chain joins TRBV7-2 to TRBJ2-3; D remains unclear. Per the germline V gene, CDR1 is SGHTA and CDR2 is FQGNSA. The germline V and J ends were trimmed by 0 bases and 11 bases, with 15 bases remaining between them. The CDR3 sequence is 14 residues long. CDR3 sequence: CASSLASGTGEQYF. The CDR3, as DNA: TGTGCCAGCAGCTTAGCCTCAGGCACGGGTGAGCAGTATTTT.

This clonotype was counted ten times or more. The chain uses TRBV19 and TRBJ1-5; D remains unclear. The CDR3 totals 16 residues. V was cut by 3 bases and J by 1 base, with 13 bases left in between. CDR1 and CDR2 from the germline V gene are LNHDA and SQIVND (reference sequence). The chain's CDR3 is CASSILRGSSNQPQHF. The DNA for the CDR3 is TGTGCCAGTAGTATTTTAAGAGGGTCAAGCAATCAGCCCCAGCATTTT.

This clonotype was detected a few times. This rearrangement joins TRBV20-1 to TRBJ2-7; 7 bases agree with TRBD1. CDR3 size: 13 residues. In germline, CDR1 is DFQATT, CDR2 SNEGSKA (reference sequence). Unmatched junction bases numbered 9, after V lost 6 bases and J lost 4 bases. DNA of the CDR3: TGCAGTGCCAACCGGGACAGAGGGTACGAGCAGTACTTC. This sequence encodes CSANRDRGYEQYF.

This clonotype was seen only a few times. The chain is built from TRBV6-5 and TRBJ1-2; weak D call: TRBD1 (6 bases). Per germline, CDR1 MNHEY and CDR2 SVGAGI. V shed 6 bases and J shed 4 bases, with 15 bases lying between them. CDR3 length: 14 residues. CDR3 in amino acids: CASSERDTLYGYTF. The CDR3 DNA is TGTGCCAGCAGCGAACGGGACACCCTCTATGGCTACACCTTC.

The chain recombines TRBV30 with TRBJ2-1; the D gene is possibly TRBD1 (6 bases). The ends were cut back, 5 bases at V and 3 bases at J, with 17 bases in the middle. The germline gives CDR1 GTSNPN, CDR2 SVGIG (reference sequence). The CDR3 is 15 amino acids. CDR3 bases: TGTGCCTGGGGGCTTGGGGGCCGAAGCTACAATGAGCAGTTCTTC. Protein sequence: CAWGLGGRSYNEQFF.

This clonotype has more than one count but fewer than ten. The chain employs TRBV24-1 and TRBJ2-5; 10 positions agree with TRBD2. Looked up from germline, CDR1 is KGHDR and CDR2 is SFDVKD. Trimming cost V 4 bases and J 4 bases; bases outside gene matches: 11. CDR3 size: 17 residues. CDR3 residues: CATSEPTSGISGETQYF. The CDR3 nucleotides read TGTGCCACCAGTGAGCCCACTAGCGGGATATCTGGAGAGACCCAGTACTTC.